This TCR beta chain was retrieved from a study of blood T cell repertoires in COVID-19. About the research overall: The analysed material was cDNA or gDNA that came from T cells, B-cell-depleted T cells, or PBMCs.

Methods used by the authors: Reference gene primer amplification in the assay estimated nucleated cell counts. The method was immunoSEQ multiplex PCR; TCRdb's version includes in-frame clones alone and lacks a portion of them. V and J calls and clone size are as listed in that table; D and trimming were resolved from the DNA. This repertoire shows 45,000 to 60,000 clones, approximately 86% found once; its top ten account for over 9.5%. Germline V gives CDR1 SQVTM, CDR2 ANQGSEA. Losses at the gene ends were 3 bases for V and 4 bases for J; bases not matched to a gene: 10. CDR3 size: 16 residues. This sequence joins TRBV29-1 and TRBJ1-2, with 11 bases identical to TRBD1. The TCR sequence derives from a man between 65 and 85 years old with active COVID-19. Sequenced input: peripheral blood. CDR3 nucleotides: TGCAGCGTTGAGTCGTGGGACAGGGGGGAGTCCTATGGCTACACCTTC. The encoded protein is CSVESWDRGESYGYTF.